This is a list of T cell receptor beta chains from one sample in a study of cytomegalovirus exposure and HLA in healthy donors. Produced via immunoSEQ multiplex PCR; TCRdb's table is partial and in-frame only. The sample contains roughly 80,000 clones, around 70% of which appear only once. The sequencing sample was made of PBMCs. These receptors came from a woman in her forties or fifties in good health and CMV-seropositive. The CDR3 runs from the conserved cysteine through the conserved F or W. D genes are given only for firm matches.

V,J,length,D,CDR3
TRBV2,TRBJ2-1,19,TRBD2,CASSLVWTSGRGSYNEQFF
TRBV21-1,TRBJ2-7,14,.,CASNHTRTSYEQYF
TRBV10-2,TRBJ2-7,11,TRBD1,CASTQGEWQYF
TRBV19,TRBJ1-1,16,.,CASSLGVGRVDTEAFF
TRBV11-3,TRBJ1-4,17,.,CASSEPTTGSTNEKLFF
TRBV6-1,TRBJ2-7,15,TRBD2,CASSEYLSGGYEQYF
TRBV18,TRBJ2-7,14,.,CASSPPGASYEQYF
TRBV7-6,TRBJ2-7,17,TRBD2,CASSLSGTSGISYEQYF
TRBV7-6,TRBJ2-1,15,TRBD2,CASSLLGLAGGPQFF
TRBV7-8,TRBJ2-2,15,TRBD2,CASSAGVRSTGELFF
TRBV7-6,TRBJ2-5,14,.,CASSLFQYQETQYF
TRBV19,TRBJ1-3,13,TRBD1,CASGQGSGNTIYF